This T cell receptor (beta chain) was found in a study of Tregs in tolerant kidney transplant recipients. Broader study findings: Findings come from small patient numbers and require larger validation.

This clone was detected a few times. Its antigen is currently unknown. The table came from immunoSEQ multiplex PCR; TCRdb's copy has only in-frame clones and leaves some out. The data contain more than 95,000 clones, almost 95% of them singletons. The V gene's germline CDR1 is MNHEY and CDR2 SVGAGI. The CDR3 extends over 13 amino acids. Trimming took 6 bases from V and 5 from J, leaving 13 bases between them. Unstimulated Tregs (CD4+CD25+CD127-) and CD4+CD25- non-Tregs were sorted from PBMCs. Sequencing was carried out using CD4+ T cells from blood. The chain uses TRBV6-5 and TRBJ1-2; D gene unclear. The clonotype comes from a human donor in good health. CDR3 nucleotide sequence: TGTGCCAGCAGGGACGGCCAGAGGTATGGCTACACCTTC. This codes for CASRDGQRYGYTF.